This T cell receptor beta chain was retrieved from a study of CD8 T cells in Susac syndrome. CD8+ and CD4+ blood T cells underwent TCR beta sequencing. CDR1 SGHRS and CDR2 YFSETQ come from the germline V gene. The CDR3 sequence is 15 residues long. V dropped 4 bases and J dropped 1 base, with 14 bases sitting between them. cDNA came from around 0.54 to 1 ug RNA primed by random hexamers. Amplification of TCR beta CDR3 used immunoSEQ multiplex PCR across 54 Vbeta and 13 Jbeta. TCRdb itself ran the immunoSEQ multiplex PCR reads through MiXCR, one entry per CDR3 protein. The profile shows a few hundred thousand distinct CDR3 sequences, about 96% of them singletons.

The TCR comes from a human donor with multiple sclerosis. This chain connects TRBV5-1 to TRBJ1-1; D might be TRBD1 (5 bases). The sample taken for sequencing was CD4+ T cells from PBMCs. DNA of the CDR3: TGCGCCAGCAGCCCCGCCGGGGGACGGAACACTGAAGCTTTCTTT. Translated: CASSPAGGRNTEAFF.